This T cell receptor (beta chain) was identified during a study of memory CD4+ T cells and cytomegalovirus serostatus (dated by TCRdb to the late 2010s). Broadly, across the study: The cohort comprised roughly 35 healthy Belgian adults, 9 CMV seropositive and around 25 CMV seronegative. CD4+ memory TCRbeta repertoires of a Belgian cohort with known cytomegalovirus serostatus were sequenced in order to replicate a published TCR-based CMV serostatus classifier.

Genomic DNA was extracted from sorted cells with the Quick-DNA Microprep Kit. Amplification of TCRbeta DNA was done with the immunoSEQ hsTCRbeta kit, following the protocol from the manufacturer. TCRbeta libraries were sequenced on an Illumina MiSeq instrument. Turning to the authors' computational methods: Following removal of out-of-frame sequences, approximately 2.1 million distinct TCRbeta sequences were retained, with an average of approximately 69,000 per individual. Each individual was scored by the count of roughly 160 previously reported CMV-associated TCRbeta sequences and the total productive distinct TCRbeta count. A beta-binomial model was reimplemented in Python, and random forests from scikit-learn, run with default parameters, were trained on data from the US cohort. On the Belgian cohort, classifier performance was reported as the median AUC, along with percentile confidence intervals, across 10,000 bootstrap iterations. The table comes from immuneACCESS by way of TCRdb, which keeps in-frame sequences with V and J called. Part of the clones is missing from these tables; in studies checked, under half for an unresolved V gene and the rest for unknown reasons. V and J calls and clone size are given by that table; D and trimming were obtained from the DNA. This sample gives over 60,000 clones in total; around 77% of them show up just once. In total, the top ten clones hold about 1% of the sample.

Note on this clone: No antigen is known for it. There are no base qualities to consult, and no much larger clone falls within one base.

The full study reports these points: Among the 160 or so previously reported CMV-associated TCRbeta sequences, 60 to 70 showed up in the CD4+ memory repertoires, with each one found in between one and five individuals. On the Belgian cohort, the classifier based on the original framework reached a median bootstrapped AUC of roughly 0.94, with a 95% CI of 0.76-1.00. Only CD4+CD45RO+ memory cells were sequenced, in contrast to the original study, in which naive and memory CD4+ and CD8+ populations were covered. For predicting CMV serostatus, the median bootstrapped AUC was approximately 0.95 using the original framework and about 0.9 using a US-trained random forest. The results were interpreted as suggesting that the CMV-associated TCR signature is largely present in the CD4+ memory repertoire.

The germline V gene specifies SGDLS as CDR1 and YYNGEE as CDR2. The CDR3 covers 13 residues, taking in both the cysteine and the phenylalanine. CDR3 DNA only is kept here, 39 bases in frame from base 1. V is shortened by 6 bases, J by 2 bases, and the region joining them spans 10 bases. A FACSAria II was used to sort memory CD4+ T cells, defined as single viable CD3+CD4+CD8-CD45RO+ cells. CMV serostatus was assessed using a Roche Elecsys assay, by which serum IgG against CMV pp150, pp28, p38 and p52 was detected. Once the samples were thawed, total CD4+ T cells were enriched through positive selection using CD4 magnetic microbeads. The samples came from a separate study whose specific focus was interrogating the CD4+ T cell memory repertoire. Peripheral blood mononuclear cells were isolated and cryopreserved according to standard operating procedures, and serum was kept at -80 degrees C. The staining relied on CD3-PerCP (BW264/56), CD4-APC (RPA-T4), CD45RO-PE (UCHT1) and CD8-Pacific Orange (3B5) antibodies, and Sytox blue was used to exclude non-viable cells.

The TCR comes from an adult in good health and CMV-seronegative. The chain is encoded by TRBV9 joined to TRBJ2-3; confidence is insufficient to name the D gene. Sequencing was done on a sample of memory CD4+ T cells from blood. The CDR3 region: CASTAIPTDTQYF. The DNA is as follows: TGTGCCAGCACCGCCATCCCCACAGATACGCAGTATTTT.